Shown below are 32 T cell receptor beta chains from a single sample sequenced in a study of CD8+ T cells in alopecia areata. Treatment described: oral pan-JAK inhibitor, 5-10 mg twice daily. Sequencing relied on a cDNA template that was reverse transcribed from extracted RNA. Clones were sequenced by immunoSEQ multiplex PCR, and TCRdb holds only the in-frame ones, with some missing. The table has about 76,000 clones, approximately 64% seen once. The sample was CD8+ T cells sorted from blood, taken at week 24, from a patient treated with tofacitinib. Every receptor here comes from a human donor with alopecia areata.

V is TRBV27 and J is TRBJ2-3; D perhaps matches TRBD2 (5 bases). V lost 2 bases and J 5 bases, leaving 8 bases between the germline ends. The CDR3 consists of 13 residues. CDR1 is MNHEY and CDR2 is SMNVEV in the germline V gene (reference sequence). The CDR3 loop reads CASSLMGVDTQYF. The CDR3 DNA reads TGTGCCAGCAGTTTAATGGGAGTAGATACGCAGTATTTT.

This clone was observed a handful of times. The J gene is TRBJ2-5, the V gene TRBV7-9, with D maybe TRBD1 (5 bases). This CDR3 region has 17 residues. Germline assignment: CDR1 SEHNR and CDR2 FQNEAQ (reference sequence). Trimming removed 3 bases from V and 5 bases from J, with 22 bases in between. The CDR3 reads CASSFPSSGLPSETQYF. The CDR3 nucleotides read TGTGCCAGCAGCTTCCCATCCTCAGGGTTACCAAGTGAGACCCAGTACTTC. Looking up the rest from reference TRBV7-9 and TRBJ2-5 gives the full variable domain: DTGVSQNPRHKITKRGQNVTFRCDPISEHNRLYWYRQTLGQGPEFLTYFQNEAQLEKSRLLSDRFSAERPKGSFSTLEIQRTEQGDSAMYLCASSFPSSGLPSETQYFGPGTRLLVL.

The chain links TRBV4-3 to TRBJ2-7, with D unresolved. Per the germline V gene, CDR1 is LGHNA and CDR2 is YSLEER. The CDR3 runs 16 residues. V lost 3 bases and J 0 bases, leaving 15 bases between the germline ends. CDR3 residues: CASSQVYLDSSYEQYF. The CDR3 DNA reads TGCGCCAGCAGCCAGGTTTACCTGGATAGCTCCTACGAGCAGTACTTC.

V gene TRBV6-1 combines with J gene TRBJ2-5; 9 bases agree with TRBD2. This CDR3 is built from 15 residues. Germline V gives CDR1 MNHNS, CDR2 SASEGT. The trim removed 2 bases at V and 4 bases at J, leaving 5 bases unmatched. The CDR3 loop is CASSESSGIPETQYF. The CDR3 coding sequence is TGTGCCAGCAGTGAATCTAGCGGGATACCAGAGACCCAGTACTTC.

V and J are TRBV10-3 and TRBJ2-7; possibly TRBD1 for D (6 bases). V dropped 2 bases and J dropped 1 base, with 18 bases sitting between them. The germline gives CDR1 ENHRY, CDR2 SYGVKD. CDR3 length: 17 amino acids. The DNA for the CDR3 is TGTGCCATCAGTGAGGGGGTTGGGACATCTCTTTCCTACGAGCAGTACTTC. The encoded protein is CAISEGVGTSLSYEQYF.

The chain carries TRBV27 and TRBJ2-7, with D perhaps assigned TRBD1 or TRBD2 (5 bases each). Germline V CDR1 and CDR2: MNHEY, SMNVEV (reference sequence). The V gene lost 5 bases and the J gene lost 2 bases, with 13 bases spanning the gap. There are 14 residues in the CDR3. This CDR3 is CASSPWDGPYEQYF. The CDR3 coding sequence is TGTGCCAGCAGTCCGTGGGACGGCCCCTACGAGCAGTACTTC.

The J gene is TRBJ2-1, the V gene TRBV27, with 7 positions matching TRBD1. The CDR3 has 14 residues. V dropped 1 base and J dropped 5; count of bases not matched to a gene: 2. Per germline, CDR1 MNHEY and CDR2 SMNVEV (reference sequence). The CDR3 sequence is CASSLYRGNNEQFF. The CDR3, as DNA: TGTGCCAGCAGTTTATACAGGGGAAACAATGAGCAGTTCTTC.

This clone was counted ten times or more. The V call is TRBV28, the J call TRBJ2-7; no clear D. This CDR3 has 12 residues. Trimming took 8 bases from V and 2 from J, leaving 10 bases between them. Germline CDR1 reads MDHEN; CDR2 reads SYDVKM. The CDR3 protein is CASGVPAYEQYF. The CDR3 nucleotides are TGTGCCAGCGGGGTTCCCGCCTACGAGCAGTACTTC.

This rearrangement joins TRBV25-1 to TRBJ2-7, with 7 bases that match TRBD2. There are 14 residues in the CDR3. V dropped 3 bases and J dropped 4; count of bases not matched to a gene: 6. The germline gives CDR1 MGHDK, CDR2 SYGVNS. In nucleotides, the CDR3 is TGTGCCAGCAGTGACATAACTAGCGCGTACGAGCAGTACTTC. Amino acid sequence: CASSDITSAYEQYF.

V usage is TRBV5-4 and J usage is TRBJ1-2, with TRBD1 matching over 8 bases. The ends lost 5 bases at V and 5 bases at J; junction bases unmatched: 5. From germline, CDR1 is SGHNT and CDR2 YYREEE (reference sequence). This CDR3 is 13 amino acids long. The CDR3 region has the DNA TGTGCCAGCAGATCGGGACAGGAGTATGGCTACACCTTC. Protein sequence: CASRSGQEYGYTF.

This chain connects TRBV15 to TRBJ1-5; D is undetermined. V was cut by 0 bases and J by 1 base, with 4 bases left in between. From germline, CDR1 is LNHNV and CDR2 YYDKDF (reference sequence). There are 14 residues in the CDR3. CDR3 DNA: TGTGCCACCAGCAGAGATCTGAGCAATCAGCCCCAGCATTTT. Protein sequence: CATSRDLSNQPQHF.

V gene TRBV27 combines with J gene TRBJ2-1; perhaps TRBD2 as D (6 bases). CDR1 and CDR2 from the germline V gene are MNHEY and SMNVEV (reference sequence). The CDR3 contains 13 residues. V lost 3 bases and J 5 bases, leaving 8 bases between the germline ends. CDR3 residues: CASSFWEDNEQFF. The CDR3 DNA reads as TGTGCCAGCAGTTTCTGGGAGGACAATGAGCAGTTCTTC.

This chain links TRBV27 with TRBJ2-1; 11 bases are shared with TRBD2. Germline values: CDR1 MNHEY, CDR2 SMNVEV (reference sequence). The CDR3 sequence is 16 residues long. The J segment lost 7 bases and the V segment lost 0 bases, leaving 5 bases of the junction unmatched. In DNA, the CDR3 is TGTGCCAGCAGTTTATCAACTAGCGGGAGTGGGAATGAGCAGTTCTTC. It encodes CASSLSTSGSGNEQFF.

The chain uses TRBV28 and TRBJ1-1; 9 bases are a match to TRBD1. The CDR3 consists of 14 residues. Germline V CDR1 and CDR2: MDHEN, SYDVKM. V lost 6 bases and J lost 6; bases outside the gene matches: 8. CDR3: CASRRDRVAAEAFF. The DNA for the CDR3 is TGTGCCAGCAGGAGGGACAGGGTTGCCGCTGAAGCTTTCTTT.

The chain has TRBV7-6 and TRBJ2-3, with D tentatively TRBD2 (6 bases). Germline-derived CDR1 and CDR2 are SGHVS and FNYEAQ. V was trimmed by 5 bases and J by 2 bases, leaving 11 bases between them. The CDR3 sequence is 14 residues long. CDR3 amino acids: CASSGGSNTDTQYF. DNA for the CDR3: TGTGCCAGCAGCGGAGGGTCTAACACAGATACGCAGTATTTT.

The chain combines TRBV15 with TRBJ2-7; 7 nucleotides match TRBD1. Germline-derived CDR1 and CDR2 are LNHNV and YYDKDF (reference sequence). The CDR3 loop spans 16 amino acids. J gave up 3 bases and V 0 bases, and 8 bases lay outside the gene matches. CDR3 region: CATSRDLGTANYEQYF. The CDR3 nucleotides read TGTGCCACCAGCAGAGATCTGGGGACAGCAAACTACGAGCAGTACTTC.

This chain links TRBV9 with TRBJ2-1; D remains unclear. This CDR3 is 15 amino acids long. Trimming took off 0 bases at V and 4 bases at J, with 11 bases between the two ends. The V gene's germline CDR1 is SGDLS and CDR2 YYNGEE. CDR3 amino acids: CASSVDNTLYNEQFF. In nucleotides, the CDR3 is TGTGCCAGCAGCGTAGACAACACGTTATACAATGAGCAGTTCTTC.

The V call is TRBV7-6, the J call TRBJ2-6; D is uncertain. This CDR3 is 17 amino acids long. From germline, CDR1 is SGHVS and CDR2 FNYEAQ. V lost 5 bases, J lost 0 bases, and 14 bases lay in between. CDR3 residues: CASSPTAQSSGANVLTF. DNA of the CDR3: TGTGCCAGCAGCCCCACAGCCCAGAGCTCTGGGGCCAACGTCCTGACTTTC.

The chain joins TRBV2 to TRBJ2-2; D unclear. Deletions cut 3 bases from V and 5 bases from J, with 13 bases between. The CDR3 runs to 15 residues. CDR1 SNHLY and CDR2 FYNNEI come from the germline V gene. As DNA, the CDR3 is TGTGCCAGCAGTGATAGGCCCGTTGTTACCGGGGAGCTGTTTTTT. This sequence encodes CASSDRPVVTGELFF.

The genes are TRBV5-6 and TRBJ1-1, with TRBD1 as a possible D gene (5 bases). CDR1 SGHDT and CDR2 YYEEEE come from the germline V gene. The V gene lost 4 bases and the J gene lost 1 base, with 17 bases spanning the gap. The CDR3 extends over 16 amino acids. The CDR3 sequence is CASSPLRFDRNTEAFF. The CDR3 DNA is TGTGCCAGCAGCCCCCTTCGGTTCGACAGGAACACTGAAGCTTTCTTT.

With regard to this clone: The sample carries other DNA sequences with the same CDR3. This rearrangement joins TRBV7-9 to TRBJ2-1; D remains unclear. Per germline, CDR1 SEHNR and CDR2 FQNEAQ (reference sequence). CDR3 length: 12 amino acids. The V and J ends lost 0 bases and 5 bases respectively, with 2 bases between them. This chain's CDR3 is CASSLADNEQFF. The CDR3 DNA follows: TGTGCCAGCAGCTTAGCCGACAATGAGCAGTTCTTC.

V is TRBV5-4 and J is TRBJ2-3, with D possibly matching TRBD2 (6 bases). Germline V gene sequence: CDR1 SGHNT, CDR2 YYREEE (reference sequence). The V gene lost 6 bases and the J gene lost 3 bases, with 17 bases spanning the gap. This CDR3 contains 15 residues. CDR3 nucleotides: TGTGCCAGCACACCTAGCGAGCCAGGAACAGATACGCAGTATTTT. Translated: CASTPSEPGTDTQYF.

The CDR3 sequence is CASSYGFRSEQYF. CDR3 nucleotide sequence: TGTGCCAGCAGTTACGGATTCAGAAGTGAGCAGTACTTC. The rearrangement uses TRBV27 and TRBJ2-7; D is unclear. The V gene's germline CDR1 is MNHEY and CDR2 SMNVEV (reference sequence). This CDR3 is built from 13 residues. Deletions cut 4 bases from V and 7 bases from J, with 14 bases between.

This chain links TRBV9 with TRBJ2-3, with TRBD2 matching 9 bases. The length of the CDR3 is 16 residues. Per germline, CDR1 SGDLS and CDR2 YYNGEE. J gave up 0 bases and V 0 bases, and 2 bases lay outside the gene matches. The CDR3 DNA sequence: TGTGCCAGCAGCGTAGTCGCGGGGGGGAGCACAGATACGCAGTATTTT. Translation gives CASSVVAGGSTDTQYF.

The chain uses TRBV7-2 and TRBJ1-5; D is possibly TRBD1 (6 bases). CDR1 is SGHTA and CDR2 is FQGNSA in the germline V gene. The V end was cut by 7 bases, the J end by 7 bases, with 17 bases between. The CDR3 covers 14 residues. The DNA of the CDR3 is TGTGCCAGCACAACAGGGCTCAGTGGACAGCCCCAGCATTTT. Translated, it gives CASTTGLSGQPQHF.

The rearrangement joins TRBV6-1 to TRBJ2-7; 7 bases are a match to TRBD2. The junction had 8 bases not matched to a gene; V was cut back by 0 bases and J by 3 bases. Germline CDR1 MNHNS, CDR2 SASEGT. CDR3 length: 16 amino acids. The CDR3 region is CASSEASGLRVYEQYF. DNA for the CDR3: TGTGCCAGCAGTGAAGCGTCGGGACTAAGGGTCTACGAGCAGTACTTC.

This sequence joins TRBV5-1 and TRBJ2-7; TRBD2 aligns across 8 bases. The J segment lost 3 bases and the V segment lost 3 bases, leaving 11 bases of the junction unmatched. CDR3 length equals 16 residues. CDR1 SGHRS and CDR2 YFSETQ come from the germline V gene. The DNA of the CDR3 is TGCGCCAGCAGCTCCGGGCGGGGAGCGGGAGTCTACGAGCAGTACTTC. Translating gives CASSSGRGAGVYEQYF.

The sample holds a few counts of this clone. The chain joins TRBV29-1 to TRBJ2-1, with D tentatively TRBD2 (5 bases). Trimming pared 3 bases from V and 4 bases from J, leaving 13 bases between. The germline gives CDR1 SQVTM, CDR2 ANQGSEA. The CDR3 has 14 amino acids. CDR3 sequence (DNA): TGCAGCGTTGAGAAATCGGGGTTGTACAATGAGCAGTTCTTC. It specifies CSVEKSGLYNEQFF.

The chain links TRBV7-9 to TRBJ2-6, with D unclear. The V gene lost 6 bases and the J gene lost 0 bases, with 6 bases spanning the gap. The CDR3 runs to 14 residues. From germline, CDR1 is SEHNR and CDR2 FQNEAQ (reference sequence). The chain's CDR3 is CASRSSSGANVLTF. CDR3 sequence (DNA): TGTGCCAGCAGGTCCAGCTCTGGGGCCAACGTCCTGACTTTC.

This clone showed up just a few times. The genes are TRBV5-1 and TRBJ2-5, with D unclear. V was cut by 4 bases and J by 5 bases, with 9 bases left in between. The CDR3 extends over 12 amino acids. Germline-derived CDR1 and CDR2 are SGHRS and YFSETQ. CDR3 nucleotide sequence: TGCGCCAGCAGCAAAGAACGGGAGACCCAGTACTTC. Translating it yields CASSKERETQYF.

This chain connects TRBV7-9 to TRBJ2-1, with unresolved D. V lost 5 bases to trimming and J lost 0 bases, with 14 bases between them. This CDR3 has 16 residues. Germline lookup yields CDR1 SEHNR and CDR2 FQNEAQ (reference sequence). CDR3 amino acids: CASSPGPYRSYNEQFF. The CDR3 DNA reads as TGTGCCAGCAGCCCAGGACCCTATCGCTCCTACAATGAGCAGTTCTTC.

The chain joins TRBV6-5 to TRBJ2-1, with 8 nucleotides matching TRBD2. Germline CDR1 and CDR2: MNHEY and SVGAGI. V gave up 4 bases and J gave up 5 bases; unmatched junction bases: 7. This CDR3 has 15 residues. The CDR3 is CASSSTSGPNNEQFF. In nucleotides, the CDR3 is TGTGCCAGCAGTTCTACTAGCGGACCCAACAATGAGCAGTTCTTC.